What follows are 19 T cell receptor beta chains derived from one specimen sequenced in a study of cytomegalovirus exposure and HLA in healthy donors. PCR was performed using 60 Vbeta and 13 Jbeta primers. Sequenced by immunoSEQ multiplex PCR; TCRdb stores in-frame clones only, minus some. The table has fewer than 150,000 clones, about four fifths seen once. Sequences were obtained from PBMCs. These receptors originate from a male donor in good health and CMV-seronegative.

The chain couples TRBV6-4 to TRBJ2-2; 8 bases align to TRBD1. This CDR3 region has 13 residues. CDR1 MRHNA and CDR2 SNTAGT come from the germline V gene. The V and J ends lost 10 bases and 2 bases, in that order; junction bases with no gene match: 3. The CDR3 region has the DNA TGTGCCACTGGGACAGGAAACACCGGGGAGCTGTTTTTT. Protein: CATGTGNTGELFF.

The chain recombines TRBV9 with TRBJ2-7; D gene unclear. Between the trimmed V and J ends, which lost 4 bases and 1 base, there was a span of 12 bases. This CDR3 is built from 14 residues. Germline loops: CDR1 SGDLS, CDR2 YYNGEE. The CDR3 spells CASSSSIVSYEQYF. The CDR3 region has the DNA TGTGCCAGCAGCTCTTCCATAGTTTCCTACGAGCAGTACTTC.

The chain joins TRBV29-1 to TRBJ1-1; D unresolved. Germline CDR1 is SQVTM and CDR2 is ANQGSEA. V was pared by 4 bases and J by 6 bases, with 18 bases between. The CDR3 length is 14 residues. CDR3 DNA: TGCAGCGTTGTCCAGGCGCTTACGGCCGCTGAAGCTTTCTTT. Amino acid sequence: CSVVQALTAAEAFF.

V and J are TRBV30 and TRBJ2-5, with 13 bases matching TRBD2. Looked up from germline, CDR1 is GTSNPN and CDR2 is SVGIG (reference sequence). CDR3 length: 15 amino acids. Trimming removed 5 bases from V and 4 bases from J; junction bases left unmatched: 7. CDR3 region: CAWSGLAGEGETQYF. For the CDR3, the DNA is TGTGCCTGGTCCGGACTAGCGGGAGAGGGAGAGACCCAGTACTTC.

The chain combines TRBV9 with TRBJ1-1; D ambiguous. The CDR3 runs to 12 residues. Germline CDR1 SGDLS, CDR2 YYNGEE. V was clipped by 3 bases and J by 2 bases, with 5 bases between them. This CDR3 reads CASSDQNTEAFF. Written as DNA, the CDR3 is TGTGCCAGCAGCGATCAAAACACTGAAGCTTTCTTT.

The CDR3 nucleotides read TGTGCCAGCATCGAGGGAACGAAGACCCAGTACTTC. This encodes CASIEGTKTQYF. The chain employs TRBV2 and TRBJ2-5, with TRBD2 as a possible D gene (5 bases). V was cut by 7 bases and J by 6 bases, with 12 bases left in between. CDR1 SNHLY and CDR2 FYNNEI come from the germline V gene. This CDR3 has 12 amino acids. Full variable domain (missing parts from reference TRBV2 and TRBJ2-5): EPEVTQTPSHQVTQMGQEVILRCVPISNHLYFYWYRQILGQKVEFLVSFYNNEISEKSEIFDDQFSVERPDGSNFTLKIRSTKLEDSAMYFCASIEGTKTQYFGPGTRLLVL.

The chain links TRBV19 to TRBJ1-2; maybe TRBD1 (6 bases). V was clipped by 4 bases and J by 7 bases, with 13 bases between them. The CDR3 covers 13 residues. The germline gives CDR1 LNHDA, CDR2 SQIVND (reference sequence). CDR3 region: CASSNREIGGYTF. The CDR3 nucleotides are TGTGCCAGTAGTAACAGGGAAATTGGTGGCTACACCTTC.

V usage is TRBV5-1 and J usage is TRBJ1-2; 10 nucleotides agree with TRBD1. Looked up from germline, CDR1 is SGHRS and CDR2 is YFSETQ. CDR3 size: 17 residues. The V and J ends lost 1 base and 1 base, in that order; junction bases with no gene match: 7. As DNA, the CDR3 is TGCGCCAGCAGCTTGAGGGACAGGGGATCGGGTAACTATGGCTACACCTTC. It encodes CASSLRDRGSGNYGYTF.

The chain joins TRBV11-3 to TRBJ1-1; 11 nucleotides align to TRBD1. The CDR3 spans 16 residues. From germline, CDR1 is SGHNT and CDR2 YENEEA. V lost 2 bases to trimming and J lost 5 bases; unmatched junction nucleotides: 7. CDR3 coding DNA: TGTGCCAGCAGCTTATCCGGACAGGGGGCTGGAACTGAAGCTTTCTTT. Translated, it gives CASSLSGQGAGTEAFF.

The chain joins TRBV5-1 to TRBJ1-1; the D is unclear. V shed 2 bases and J shed 1 base, with 3 bases lying between them. The germline CDR1 and CDR2 sequences are SGHRS and YFSETQ. The CDR3 contains 12 residues. The CDR3 nucleotides read TGCGCCAGCAGCTTTCGGAACACTGAAGCTTTCTTT. This codes for CASSFRNTEAFF.

In DNA form, the CDR3 reads TGTGCCAGCAGTGACTCGACTACAGATACGCAGTATTTT. Amino acid sequence: CASSDSTTDTQYF. V gene TRBV6-4 combines with J gene TRBJ2-3; D unresolved. V lost 0 bases, J lost 3 bases, and 4 bases lay in between. This CDR3 contains 13 residues. Per the germline V gene, CDR1 is MRHNA and CDR2 is SNTAGT.

The chain carries TRBV7-2 and TRBJ1-5, with D possibly being TRBD1 (5 bases). Germline V CDR1 and CDR2: SGHTA, FQGNSA. V lost 2 bases and J 6 bases, leaving 8 bases between the germline ends. CDR3 size: 13 residues. The CDR3 DNA sequence: TGTGCCAGCAGCTTACGGGGGGGTCAGCCCCAGCATTTT. Protein sequence: CASSLRGGQPQHF.

This CDR3 reads CASSFGPGGRSFF. The CDR3 DNA follows: TGTGCCAGCAGCTTTGGGCCGGGCGGGAGGTCTTTCTTT. The J gene is TRBJ1-1, the V gene TRBV11-2, with D uncertain. Germline CDR1 reads SGHAT; CDR2 reads FQNNGV. The germline V and J ends were trimmed by 3 bases and 12 bases, with 17 bases remaining between them. The CDR3 length is 13 residues. Full variable domain (missing parts from reference TRBV11-2 and TRBJ1-1): EAGVAQSPRYKIIEKRQSVAFWCNPISGHATLYWYQQILGQGPKLLIQFQNNGVVDDSQLPKDRFSAERLKGVDSTLKIQPAKLEDSAVYLCASSFGPGGRSFFGQGTRLTVV.

The rearrangement joins TRBV4-1 to TRBJ1-4; D remains unclear. V lost 0 bases and J 4 bases, leaving 18 bases between the germline ends. The CDR3 length is 18 residues. CDR1 MGHRA and CDR2 YSYEKL come from the germline V gene. CDR3 in amino acids: CASSQDPVRQAGNEKLFF. In nucleotides, the CDR3 is TGCGCCAGCAGCCAAGATCCCGTCCGGCAGGCCGGTAATGAAAAACTGTTTTTT.

This chain connects TRBV30 to TRBJ1-1; the D is unclear. The CDR3 totals 13 residues. The germline V gene has CDR1 GTSNPN and CDR2 SVGIG (reference sequence). V was clipped by 0 bases and J by 1 base, with 6 bases between them. Written as DNA, the CDR3 is TGTGCCTGGAGTGTGGCCACGAACACTGAAGCTTTCTTT. This translates into CAWSVATNTEAFF.

This clone was seen a handful of times. The gene calls are TRBV30 and TRBJ2-7, with a possible D match to TRBD2 (5 bases). The CDR3 covers 15 residues. V lost 3 bases and J 0 bases, leaving 15 bases between the germline ends. CDR1 and CDR2 (germline): GTSNPN, SVGIG (reference sequence). CDR3 sequence (DNA): TGTGCCTGGAGCTTCGTTATCGGGATCTCCTACGAGCAGTACTTC. Its translation is CAWSFVIGISYEQYF. Filled out from reference TRBV30 and TRBJ2-7, the complete variable domain reads SQTIHQWPATLVQPVGSPLSLECTVEGTSNPNLYWYRQAAGRGLQLLFYSVGIGQISSEVPQNLSASRPQDRQFILSSKKLLLSDSGFYLCAWSFVIGISYEQYFGPGTRLTVT.

The chain combines TRBV5-6 with TRBJ2-3; 7 nucleotides agree with TRBD2. Trimming at V came to 1 base and at J to 7 bases, leaving 12 bases not matched to a gene. There are 16 residues in the CDR3. Germline CDR1 reads SGHDT; CDR2 reads YYEEEE. DNA for the CDR3: TGTGCCAGCAGCTTGTTCCAAAGCGGGACGCGCTATACGCAGTATTTT. This sequence encodes CASSLFQSGTRYTQYF. The whole variable domain, filled in from reference TRBV5-6 and TRBJ2-3, reads DAGVTQSPTHLIKTRGQQVTLRCSPKSGHDTVSWYQQALGQGPQFIFQYYEEEERQRGNFPDRFSGHQFPNYSSELNVNALLLGDSALYLCASSLFQSGTRYTQYFGPGTRLTVL.

This clone has just one count. The chain couples TRBV5-3 to TRBJ2-1; 9 bases match TRBD2. TRBV5-3 is an ORF, and what it does is uncertain. The CDR3 has 17 residues. The V segment lost 4 bases and the J segment 0 bases; nucleotides outside the gene matches: 8. The CDR3 nucleotides read TGTGCCAGAAGCCCTGGAGGTAGCGGGAGCTCCTACAATGAGCAGTTCTTC. It is translated as CARSPGGSGSSYNEQFF.

The chain combines TRBV19 with TRBJ1-1, with D perhaps TRBD1 (6 bases). The CDR3 is 14 amino acids. Germline loops: CDR1 LNHDA, CDR2 SQIVND (reference sequence). V was trimmed by 5 bases and J by 2 bases, leaving 12 bases between them. The CDR3 DNA is TGTGCCAGTAGTGAGGACAGCCTAAACACTGAAGCTTTCTTT. Encoded protein: CASSEDSLNTEAFF.